The entry below gives a single T cell receptor (beta chain) sequence along with its context. Antigen: not known. Reverse transcription of roughly 0.5 to 1 ug RNA was carried out with random hexamers. TCRdb recomputed calls from the immunoSEQ multiplex PCR reads with MiXCR, one row per CDR3 protein. The sample carries about 85,000 distinct CDR3 sequences, roughly 94% recorded once. This record belongs to a study of CD8 T cells in Susac syndrome. Germline V gives CDR1 LNHDA, CDR2 SQIVND (reference sequence). V shed 7 bases and J shed 10 bases, with 14 bases lying between them. This CDR3 has 12 amino acids. Regarding the study as a whole: Susac-specific public clones found in total CD8+ repertoires numbered roughly 15, and those in CD8+ TEMRA repertoires numbered about 5.

This TCR derives from a human donor with Susac syndrome. The sample was CD8+ T cells from PBMCs. V and J are TRBV19 and TRBJ2-1; D not certain. CDR3 sequence reads: CASTLNGGEQFF. CDR3 nucleotides: TGTGCCAGTACCTTGAACGGCGGAGAGCAGTTCTTC.